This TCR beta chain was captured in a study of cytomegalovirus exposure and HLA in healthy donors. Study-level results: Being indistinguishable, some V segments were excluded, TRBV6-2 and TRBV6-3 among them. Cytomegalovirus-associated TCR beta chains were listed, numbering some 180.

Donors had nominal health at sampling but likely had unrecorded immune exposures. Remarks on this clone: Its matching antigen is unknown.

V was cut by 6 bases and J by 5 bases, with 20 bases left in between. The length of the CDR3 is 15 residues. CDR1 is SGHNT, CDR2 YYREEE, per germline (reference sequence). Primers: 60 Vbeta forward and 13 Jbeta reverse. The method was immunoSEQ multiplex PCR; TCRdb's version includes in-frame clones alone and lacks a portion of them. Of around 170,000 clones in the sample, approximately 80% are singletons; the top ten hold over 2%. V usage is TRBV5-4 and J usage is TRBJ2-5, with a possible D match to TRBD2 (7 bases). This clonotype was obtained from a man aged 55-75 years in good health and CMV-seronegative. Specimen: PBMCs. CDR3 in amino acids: CASTKNGGGRETQYF. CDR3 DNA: TGTGCCAGCACCAAAAATGGCGGGGGCCGGGAGACCCAGTACTTC.